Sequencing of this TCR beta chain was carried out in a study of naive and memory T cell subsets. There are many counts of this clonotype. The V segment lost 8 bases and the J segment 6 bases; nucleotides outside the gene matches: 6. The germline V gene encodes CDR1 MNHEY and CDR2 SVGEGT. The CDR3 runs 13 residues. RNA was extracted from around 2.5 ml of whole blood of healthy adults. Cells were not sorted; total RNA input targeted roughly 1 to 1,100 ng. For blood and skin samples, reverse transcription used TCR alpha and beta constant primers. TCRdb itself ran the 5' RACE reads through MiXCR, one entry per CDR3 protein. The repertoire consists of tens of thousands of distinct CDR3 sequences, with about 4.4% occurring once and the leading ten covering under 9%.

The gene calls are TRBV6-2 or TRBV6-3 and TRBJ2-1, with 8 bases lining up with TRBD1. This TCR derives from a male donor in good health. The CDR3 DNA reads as TGTGCCAGCCGGCCCCAGGGGGCCAATGAGCAGTTCTTC. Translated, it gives CASRPQGANEQFF.